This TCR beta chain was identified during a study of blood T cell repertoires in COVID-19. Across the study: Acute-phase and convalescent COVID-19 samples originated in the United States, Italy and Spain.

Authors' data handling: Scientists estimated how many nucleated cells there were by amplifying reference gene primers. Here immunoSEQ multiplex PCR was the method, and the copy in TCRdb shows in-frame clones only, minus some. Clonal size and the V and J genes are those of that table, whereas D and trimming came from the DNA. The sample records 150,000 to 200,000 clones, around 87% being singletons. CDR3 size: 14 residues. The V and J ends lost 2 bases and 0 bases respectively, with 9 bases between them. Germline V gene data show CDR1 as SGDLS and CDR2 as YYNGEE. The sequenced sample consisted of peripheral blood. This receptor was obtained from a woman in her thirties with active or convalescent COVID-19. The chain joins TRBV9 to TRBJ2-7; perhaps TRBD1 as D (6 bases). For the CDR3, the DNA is TGTGCCAGCAGCGTCACAGGGAGCTCCTACGAGCAGTACTTC. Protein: CASSVTGSSYEQYF.